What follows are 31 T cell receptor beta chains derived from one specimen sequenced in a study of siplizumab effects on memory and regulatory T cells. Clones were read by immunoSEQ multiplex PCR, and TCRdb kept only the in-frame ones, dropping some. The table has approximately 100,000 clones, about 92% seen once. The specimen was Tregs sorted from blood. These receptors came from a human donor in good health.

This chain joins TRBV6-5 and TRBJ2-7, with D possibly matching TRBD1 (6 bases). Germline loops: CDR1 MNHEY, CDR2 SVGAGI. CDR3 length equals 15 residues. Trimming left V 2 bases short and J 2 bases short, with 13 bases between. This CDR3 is CASSYRQQGPYEQYF. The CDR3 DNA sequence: TGTGCCAGCAGTTACAGGCAACAGGGTCCCTACGAGCAGTACTTC.

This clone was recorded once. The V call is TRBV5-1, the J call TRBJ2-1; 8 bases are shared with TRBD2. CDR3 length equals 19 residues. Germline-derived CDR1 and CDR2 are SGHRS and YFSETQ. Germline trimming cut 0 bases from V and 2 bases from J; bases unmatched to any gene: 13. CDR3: CASSLGGIFVRGAYNEQFF. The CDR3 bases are TGCGCCAGCAGCTTGGGTGGGATTTTTGTGCGGGGGGCCTACAATGAGCAGTTCTTC.

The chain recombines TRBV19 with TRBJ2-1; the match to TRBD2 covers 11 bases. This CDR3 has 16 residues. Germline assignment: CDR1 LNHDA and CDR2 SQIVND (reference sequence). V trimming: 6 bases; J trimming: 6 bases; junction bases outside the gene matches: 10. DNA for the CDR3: TGTGCCAGTAGGAATAGCGGGAGGGCCTTGAGCAATGAGCAGTTCTTC. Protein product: CASRNSGRALSNEQFF.

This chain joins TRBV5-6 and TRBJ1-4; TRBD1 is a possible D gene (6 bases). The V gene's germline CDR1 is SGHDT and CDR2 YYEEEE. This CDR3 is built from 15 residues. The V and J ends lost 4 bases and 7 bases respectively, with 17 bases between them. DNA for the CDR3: TGTGCCAGCAGCCGAGGAGACAGGTGGAGTGAAAAACTGTTTTTT. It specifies CASSRGDRWSEKLFF.

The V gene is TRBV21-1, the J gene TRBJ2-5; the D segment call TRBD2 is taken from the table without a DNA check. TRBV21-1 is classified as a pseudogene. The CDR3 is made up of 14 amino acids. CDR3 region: CASSKKASRETQYF. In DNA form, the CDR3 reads TGTGCCAGCAGCAAAAAGGCTAGCCGGGAGACCCAGTACTTC.

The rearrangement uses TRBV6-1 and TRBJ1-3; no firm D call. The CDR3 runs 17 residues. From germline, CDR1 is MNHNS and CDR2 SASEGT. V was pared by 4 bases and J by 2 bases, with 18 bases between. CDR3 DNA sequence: TGTGCCAGCAGTGCGCGACTTGGAGTGCAGACTGGAAACACCATATATTTT. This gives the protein CASSARLGVQTGNTIYF.

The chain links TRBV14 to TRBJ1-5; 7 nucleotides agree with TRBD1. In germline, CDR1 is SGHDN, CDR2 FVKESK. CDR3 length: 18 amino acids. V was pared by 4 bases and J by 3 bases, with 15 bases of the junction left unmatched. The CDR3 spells CASSLDKVRTGHNQPQHF. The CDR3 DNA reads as TGTGCCAGCAGCCTAGACAAGGTCCGGACAGGACACAATCAGCCCCAGCATTTT.

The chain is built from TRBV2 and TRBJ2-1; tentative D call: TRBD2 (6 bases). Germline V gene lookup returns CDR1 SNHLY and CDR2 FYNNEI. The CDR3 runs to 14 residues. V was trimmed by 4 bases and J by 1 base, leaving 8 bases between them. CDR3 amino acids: CASSGAGSYNEQFF. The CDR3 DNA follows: TGTGCCAGCAGTGGGGCGGGGTCCTACAATGAGCAGTTCTTC.

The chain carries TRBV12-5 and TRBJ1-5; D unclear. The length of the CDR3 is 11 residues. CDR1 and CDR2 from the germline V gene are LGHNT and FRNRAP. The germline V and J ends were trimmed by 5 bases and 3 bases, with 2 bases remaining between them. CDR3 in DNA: TGTGCTAGTGGTCCCAATCAGCCCCAGCATTTT. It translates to CASGPNQPQHF. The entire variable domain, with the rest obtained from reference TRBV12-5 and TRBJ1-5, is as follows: DARVTQTPRHKVTEMGQEVTMRCQPILGHNTVFWYRQTMMQGLELLAYFRNRAPLDDSGMPKDRFSAEMPDATLATLKIQPSEPRDSAVYFCASGPNQPQHFGDGTRLSIL.

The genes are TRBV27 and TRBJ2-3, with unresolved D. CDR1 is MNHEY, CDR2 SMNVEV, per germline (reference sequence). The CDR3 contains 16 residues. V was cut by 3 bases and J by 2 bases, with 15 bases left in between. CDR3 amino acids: CASSFILTKITDTQYF. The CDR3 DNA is TGTGCCAGCAGTTTCATCCTAACGAAAATCACAGATACGCAGTATTTT.

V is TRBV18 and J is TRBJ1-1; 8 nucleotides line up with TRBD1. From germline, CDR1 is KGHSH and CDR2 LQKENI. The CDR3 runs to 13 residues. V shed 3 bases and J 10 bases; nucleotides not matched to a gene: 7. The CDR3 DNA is TGTGCCAGCTCACCTGACAGGGGCGGGGTAGCTTTCTTT. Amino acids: CASSPDRGGVAFF.

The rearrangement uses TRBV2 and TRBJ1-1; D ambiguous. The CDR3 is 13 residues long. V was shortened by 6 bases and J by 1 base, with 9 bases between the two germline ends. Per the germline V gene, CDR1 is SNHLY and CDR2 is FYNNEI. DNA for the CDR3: TGTGCCAGCAGGCTGGAGGGGAACACTGAAGCTTTCTTT. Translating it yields CASRLEGNTEAFF.

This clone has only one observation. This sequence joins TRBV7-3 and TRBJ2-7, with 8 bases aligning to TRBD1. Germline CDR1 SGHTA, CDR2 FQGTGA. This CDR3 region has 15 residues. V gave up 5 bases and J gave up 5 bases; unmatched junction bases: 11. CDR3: CASSLYRTGLHEQYF. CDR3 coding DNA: TGTGCCAGCAGCCTCTACAGGACAGGGCTACACGAGCAGTACTTC. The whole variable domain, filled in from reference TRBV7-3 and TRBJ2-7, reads GAGVSQTPSNKVTEKGKYVELRCDPISGHTALYWYRQSLGQGPEFLIYFQGTGAADDSGLPNDRFFAVRPEGSVSTLKIQRTERGDSAVYLCASSLYRTGLHEQYFGPGTRLTVT.

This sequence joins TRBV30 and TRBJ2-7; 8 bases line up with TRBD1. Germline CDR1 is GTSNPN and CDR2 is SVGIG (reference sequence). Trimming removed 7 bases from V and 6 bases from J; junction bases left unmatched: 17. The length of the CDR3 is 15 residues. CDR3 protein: CASLGFGTGSSEQYF. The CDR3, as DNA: TGTGCCTCGCTGGGTTTCGGGACAGGATCATCCGAGCAGTACTTC.

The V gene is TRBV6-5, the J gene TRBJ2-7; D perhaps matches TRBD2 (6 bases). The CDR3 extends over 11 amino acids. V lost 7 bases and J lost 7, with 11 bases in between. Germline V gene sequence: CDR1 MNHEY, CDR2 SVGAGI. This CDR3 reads CASTAREEQYF. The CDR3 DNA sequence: TGTGCCAGCACTGCCCGGGAGGAGCAGTACTTC.

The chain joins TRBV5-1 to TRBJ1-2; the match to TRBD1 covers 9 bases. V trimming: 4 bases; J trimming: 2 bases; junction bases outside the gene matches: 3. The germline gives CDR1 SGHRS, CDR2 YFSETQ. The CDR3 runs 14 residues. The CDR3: CASSPGTGNYGYTF. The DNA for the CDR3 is TGCGCCAGCAGCCCTGGGACAGGGAACTATGGCTACACCTTC.

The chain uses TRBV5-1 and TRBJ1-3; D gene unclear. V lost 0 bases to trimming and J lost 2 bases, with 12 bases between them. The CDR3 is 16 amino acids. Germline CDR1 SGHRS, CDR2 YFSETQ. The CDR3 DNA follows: TGCGCCAGCAGCTTGGCCTCCCGAGAACCTGGAAACACCATATATTTT. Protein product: CASSLASREPGNTIYF. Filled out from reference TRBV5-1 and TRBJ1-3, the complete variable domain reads KAGVTQTPRYLIKTRGQQVTLSCSPISGHRSVSWYQQTPGQGLQFLFEYFSETQRNKGNFPGRFSGRQFSNSRSEMNVSTLELGDSALYLCASSLASREPGNTIYFGEGSWLTVV.

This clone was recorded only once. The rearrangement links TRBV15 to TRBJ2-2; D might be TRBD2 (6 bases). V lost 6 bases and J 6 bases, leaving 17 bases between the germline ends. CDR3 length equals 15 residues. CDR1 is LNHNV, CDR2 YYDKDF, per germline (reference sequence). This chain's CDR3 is CATSTRRGGAGELFF. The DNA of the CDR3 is TGTGCCACCAGTACCCGGAGGGGTGGGGCCGGGGAGCTGTTTTTT.

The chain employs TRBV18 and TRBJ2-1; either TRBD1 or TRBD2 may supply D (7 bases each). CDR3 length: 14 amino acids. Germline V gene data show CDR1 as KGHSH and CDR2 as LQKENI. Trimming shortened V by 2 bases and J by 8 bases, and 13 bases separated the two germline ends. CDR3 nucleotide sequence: TGTGCCAGCTCACCATGGGAGGGGGCCTATGAGCAGTTCTTC. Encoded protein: CASSPWEGAYEQFF.

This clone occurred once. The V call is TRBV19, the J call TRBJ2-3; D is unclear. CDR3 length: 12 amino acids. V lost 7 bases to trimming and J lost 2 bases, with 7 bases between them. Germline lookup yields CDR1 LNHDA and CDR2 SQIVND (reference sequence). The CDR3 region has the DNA TGTGCCAGTATGGGGTTCACAGATACGCAGTATTTT. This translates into CASMGFTDTQYF.

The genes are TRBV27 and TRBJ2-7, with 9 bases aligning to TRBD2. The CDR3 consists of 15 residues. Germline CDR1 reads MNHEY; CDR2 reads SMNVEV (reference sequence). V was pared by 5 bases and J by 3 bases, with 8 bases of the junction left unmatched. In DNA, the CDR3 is TGTGCCAGCAGTCTGATGGCGGGAGGGGTCTACGAGCAGTACTTC. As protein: CASSLMAGGVYEQYF.

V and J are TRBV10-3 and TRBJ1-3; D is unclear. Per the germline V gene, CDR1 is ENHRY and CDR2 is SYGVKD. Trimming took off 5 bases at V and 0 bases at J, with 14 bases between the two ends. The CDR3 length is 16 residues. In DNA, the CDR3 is TGTGCCATCAGTCCTCTGCAGATGAACTCTGGAAACACCATATATTTT. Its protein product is CAISPLQMNSGNTIYF.

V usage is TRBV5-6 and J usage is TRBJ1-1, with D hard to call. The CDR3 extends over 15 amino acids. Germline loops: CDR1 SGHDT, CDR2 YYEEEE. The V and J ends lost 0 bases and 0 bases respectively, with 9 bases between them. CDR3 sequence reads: CASSLVGRVNTEAFF. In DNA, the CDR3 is TGTGCCAGCAGCTTGGTCGGCAGAGTGAACACTGAAGCTTTCTTT.

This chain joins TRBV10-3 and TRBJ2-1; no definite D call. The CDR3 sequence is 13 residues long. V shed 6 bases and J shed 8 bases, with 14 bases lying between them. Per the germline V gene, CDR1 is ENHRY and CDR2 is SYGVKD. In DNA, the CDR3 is TGTGCCATCAGATCAGGTGGAATTGATGAGCAGTTCTTC. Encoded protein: CAIRSGGIDEQFF.

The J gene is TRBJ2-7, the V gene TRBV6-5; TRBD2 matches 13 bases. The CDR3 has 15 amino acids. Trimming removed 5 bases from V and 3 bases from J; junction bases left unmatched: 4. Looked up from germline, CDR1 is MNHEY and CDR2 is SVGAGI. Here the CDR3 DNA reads TGTGCCAGCAGTCCCGGGACTAGCGGGAACTACGAGCAGTACTTC. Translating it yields CASSPGTSGNYEQYF.

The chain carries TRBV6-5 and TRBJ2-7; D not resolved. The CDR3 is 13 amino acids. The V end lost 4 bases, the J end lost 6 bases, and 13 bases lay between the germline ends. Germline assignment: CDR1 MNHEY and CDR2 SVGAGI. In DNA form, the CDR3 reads TGTGCCAGCAGTTTCAAGCAATCGGGCGAGCAGTACTTC. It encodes CASSFKQSGEQYF.

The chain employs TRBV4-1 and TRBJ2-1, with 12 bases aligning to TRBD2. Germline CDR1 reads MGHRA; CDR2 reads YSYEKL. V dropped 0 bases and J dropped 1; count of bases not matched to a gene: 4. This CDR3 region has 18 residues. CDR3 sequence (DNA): TGCGCCAGCAGCCAAGATTTAGGACTAGCGGGATCCTACAATGAGCAGTTCTTC. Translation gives CASSQDLGLAGSYNEQFF.

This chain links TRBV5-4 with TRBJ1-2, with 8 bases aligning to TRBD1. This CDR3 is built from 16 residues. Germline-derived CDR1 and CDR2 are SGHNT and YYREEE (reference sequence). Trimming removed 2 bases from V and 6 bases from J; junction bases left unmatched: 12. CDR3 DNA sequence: TGTGCCAGCAGCTTCCTCCTGACAGGGGAAATTCATGGCTACACCTTC. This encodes CASSFLLTGEIHGYTF.

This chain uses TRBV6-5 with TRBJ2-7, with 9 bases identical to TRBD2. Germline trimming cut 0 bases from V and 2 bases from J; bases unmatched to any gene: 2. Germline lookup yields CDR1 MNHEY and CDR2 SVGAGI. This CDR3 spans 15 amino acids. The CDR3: CASSYSPSGTYEQYF. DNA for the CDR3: TGTGCCAGCAGTTACTCGCCTAGCGGGACCTACGAGCAGTACTTC.

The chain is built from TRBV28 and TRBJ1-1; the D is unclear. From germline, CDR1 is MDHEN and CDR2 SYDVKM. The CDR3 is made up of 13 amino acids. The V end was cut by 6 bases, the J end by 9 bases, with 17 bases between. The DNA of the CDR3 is TGTGCCAGCAGAGGCGTCATACGGGAGCAAGCTTTCTTT. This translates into CASRGVIREQAFF.

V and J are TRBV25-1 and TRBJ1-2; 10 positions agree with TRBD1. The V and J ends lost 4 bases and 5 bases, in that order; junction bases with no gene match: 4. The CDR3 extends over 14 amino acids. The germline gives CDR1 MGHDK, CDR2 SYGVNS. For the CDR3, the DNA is TGTGCCAGCAGTGGGACAGGGGGAGGTTATGGCTACACCTTC. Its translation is CASSGTGGGYGYTF.